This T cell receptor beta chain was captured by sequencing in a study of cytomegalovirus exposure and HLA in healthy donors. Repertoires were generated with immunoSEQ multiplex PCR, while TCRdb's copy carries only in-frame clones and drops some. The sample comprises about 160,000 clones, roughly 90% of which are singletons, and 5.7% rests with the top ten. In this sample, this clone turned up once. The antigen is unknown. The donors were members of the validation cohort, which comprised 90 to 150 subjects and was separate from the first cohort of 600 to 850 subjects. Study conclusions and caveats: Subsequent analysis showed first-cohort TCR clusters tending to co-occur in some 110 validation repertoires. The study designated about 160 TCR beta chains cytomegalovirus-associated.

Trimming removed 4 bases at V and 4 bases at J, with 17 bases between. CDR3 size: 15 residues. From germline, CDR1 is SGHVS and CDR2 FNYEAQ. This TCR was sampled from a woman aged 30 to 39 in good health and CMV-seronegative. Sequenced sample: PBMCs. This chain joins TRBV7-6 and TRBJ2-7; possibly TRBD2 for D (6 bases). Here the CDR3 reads CASSSSGRGLYEQYF. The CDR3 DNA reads TGTGCCAGCAGCTCATCGGGGCGGGGCTTGTACGAGCAGTACTTC.